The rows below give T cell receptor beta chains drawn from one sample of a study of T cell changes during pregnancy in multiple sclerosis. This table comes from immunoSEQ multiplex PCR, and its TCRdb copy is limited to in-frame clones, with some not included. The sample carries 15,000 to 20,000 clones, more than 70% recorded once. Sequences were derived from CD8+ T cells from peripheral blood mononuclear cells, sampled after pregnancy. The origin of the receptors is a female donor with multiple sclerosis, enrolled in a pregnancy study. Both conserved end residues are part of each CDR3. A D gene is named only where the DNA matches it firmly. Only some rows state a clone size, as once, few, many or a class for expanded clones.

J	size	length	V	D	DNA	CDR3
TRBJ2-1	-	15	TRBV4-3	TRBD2	TGCGCCAGCAGCCAAGATCGCGGGGGGGCTAATGAGCAGTTCTTC	CASSQDRGGANEQFF
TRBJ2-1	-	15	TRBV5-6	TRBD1	TGTGCCAGCAGCTTTCGGACAGGGTTCAACGATGAGCAGTTCTTC	CASSFRTGFNDEQFF
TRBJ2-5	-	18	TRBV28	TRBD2	TGTGCCAGCAGCCCAACATGGACAGGGACTAGCGGGAGAGAGACCCAGTACTTC	CASSPTWTGTSGRETQYF
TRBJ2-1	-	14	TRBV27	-	TGTGCCAGCAGCGTCGATAGTTCCTACAATGAGCAGTTCTTC	CASSVDSSYNEQFF
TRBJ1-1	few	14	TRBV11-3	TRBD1	TGTGCCAGCAGCACAGACAGGGCGGGGACTGAAGCTTTCTTT	CASSTDRAGTEAFF
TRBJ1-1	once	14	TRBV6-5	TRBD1	TGTGCCAGCAGCCTCAAGCAGGGGGTCTCTGAAGCTTTCTTT	CASSLKQGVSEAFF
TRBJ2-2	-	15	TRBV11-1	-	TGTGCCAGCAGCTTATTGCGGGAAAACACCGGGGAGCTGTTTTTT	CASSLLRENTGELFF
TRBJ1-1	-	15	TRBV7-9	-	TGTGCCAGCGCTATCCCGGGACACAAGAACACTGAAGCTTTCTTT	CASAIPGHKNTEAFF
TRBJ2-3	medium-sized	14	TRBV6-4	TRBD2	TGTGCCAGCAGTGAGCGGGGGGCCACAGATACGCAGTATTTT	CASSERGATDTQYF
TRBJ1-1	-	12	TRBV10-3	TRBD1	TGTGCCACCAGAGGGGGCAGCACTGAAGCTTTCTTT	CATRGGSTEAFF
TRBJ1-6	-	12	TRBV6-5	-	TGTGCCAGCAGAGTCAGTAATTCACCCCTCCACTTT	CASRVSNSPLHF
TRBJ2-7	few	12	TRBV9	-	TGTGCCAGCAGCGGCCGAGGGCCCGAGCAGTACTTC	CASSGRGPEQYF
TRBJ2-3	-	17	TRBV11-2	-	TGTGCCAGCAGCTTAGGCAGGACTACCTCTAGCACAGATACGCAGTATTTT	CASSLGRTTSSTDTQYF
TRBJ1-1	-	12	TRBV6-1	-	TGTGCCAGCAGATTTGAGCACACTGAAGCTTTCTTT	CASRFEHTEAFF
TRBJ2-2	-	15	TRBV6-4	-	TGTGCCAGCAGTGACTCGACAGGGAACACCGGGGAGCTGTTTTTT	CASSDSTGNTGELFF
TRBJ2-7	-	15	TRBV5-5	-	TGTGCCAGCAGCGGTGGGGGCAGGGCCCTGTACGAGCAGTACTTC	CASSGGGRALYEQYF
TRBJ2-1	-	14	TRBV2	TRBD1	TGTGCCAGCATTTACAGGGGGCCAGGCGATGAGCAGTTCTTC	CASIYRGPGDEQFF
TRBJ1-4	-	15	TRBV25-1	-	TGTGCCAGCAGTGAATGGTCCGGTTTTAATGAAAAACTGTTTTTT	CASSEWSGFNEKLFF
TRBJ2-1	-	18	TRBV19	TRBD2	TGTGCCAGCACTCCACTTAGCGGGAGGGCCCTCTCCTACAATGAGCAGTTCTTC	CASTPLSGRALSYNEQFF
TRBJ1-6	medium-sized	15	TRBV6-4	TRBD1	TGTGCCAGCAGCTCCGGGACAGTAGAAAATTCACCCCTCCACTTT	CASSSGTVENSPLHF
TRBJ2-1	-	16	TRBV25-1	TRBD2	TGTGCCAGCAGTGAATACGGCGGGGGCTCCTACAATGAGCAGTTCTTC	CASSEYGGGSYNEQFF
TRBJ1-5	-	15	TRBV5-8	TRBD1	TGTGCCAGCATCGACATAACAGGGGTCGGTCAGCCCCAGCATTTT	CASIDITGVGQPQHF
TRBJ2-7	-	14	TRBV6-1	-	TGTGCCAGCAGTGAATACCTCCCAGGGGGGGAGCAGTACTTC	CASSEYLPGGEQYF
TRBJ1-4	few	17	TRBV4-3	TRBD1	TGCGCCAGCAGCCAAGATAGGTCCGGGACAGGGGGACAAAAACTGTTTTTT	CASSQDRSGTGGQKLFF